The 20 T cell receptor beta chains below all came from one sample that was sequenced in a study of control samples from healthy donors and cancer patients. Repertoires were generated with immunoSEQ multiplex PCR, while TCRdb's copy carries only in-frame clones and drops some. The table records around 120,000 clones, about 91% of them present only once. Sequenced material: blood. The receptors stem from a man aged 35 to 55 in good health.

This chain connects TRBV11-2 to TRBJ2-1, with 7 nucleotides matching TRBD2. Germline CDR1 reads SGHAT; CDR2 reads FQNNGV. J was trimmed by 1 base and V by 2 bases; bases with no gene match: 5. The CDR3 is 16 residues long. This CDR3 is CASSLQLGGSYNEQFF. In DNA, the CDR3 is TGTGCCAGCAGCTTACAATTGGGGGGGTCCTACAATGAGCAGTTCTTC. The full variable domain, with the rest looked up from reference TRBV11-2 and TRBJ2-1, is EAGVAQSPRYKIIEKRQSVAFWCNPISGHATLYWYQQILGQGPKLLIQFQNNGVVDDSQLPKDRFSAERLKGVDSTLKIQPAKLEDSAVYLCASSLQLGGSYNEQFFGPGTRLTVL.

The V call is TRBV5-8, the J call TRBJ1-6, with 7 bases aligning to TRBD1. This CDR3 has 13 amino acids. V was clipped by 3 bases and J by 8 bases; unmatched bases: 2. Germline CDR1 is SGHTS and CDR2 is YDEGEE. The chain's CDR3 is CASSWTGHSPLHF. The CDR3 DNA reads TGTGCCAGCAGCTGGACAGGTCATTCACCCCTCCACTTT.

CDR3 protein: CASSNRARGGDEQFF. CDR3 bases: TGTGCCAGCAGTAACCGGGCGCGGGGTGGGGATGAGCAGTTCTTC. This chain links TRBV6-6 with TRBJ2-1, with D perhaps matching TRBD2 (6 bases). CDR3 length equals 15 residues. V lost 5 bases and J lost 8, with 19 bases in between. Germline CDR1 MNHNY, CDR2 SVGAGI (reference sequence).

The genes are TRBV9 and TRBJ2-7; the D gene could be TRBD1 or TRBD2 (6 bases each). The CDR3 consists of 14 residues. The germline gives CDR1 SGDLS, CDR2 YYNGEE. Trimming removed 7 bases at V and 0 bases at J, with 14 bases between. The DNA of the CDR3 is TGTGCCAGCTCTCGGGGGCCCGGCTCCTACGAGCAGTACTTC. As protein: CASSRGPGSYEQYF. Complete variable domain (other parts from reference TRBV9 and TRBJ2-7): DSGVTQTPKHLITATGQRVTLRCSPRSGDLSVYWYQQSLDQGLQFLIQYYNGEERAKGNILERFSAQQFPDLHSELNLSSLELGDSALYFCASSRGPGSYEQYFGPGTRLTVT.

About this clone itself: Other nucleotide sequences in the sample specify the same CDR3. The genes are TRBV11-2 and TRBJ1-6, with D possibly TRBD1 on 6 matching bases. The CDR3 is 14 residues long. Germline values: CDR1 SGHAT, CDR2 FQNNGV. V lost 4 bases, J lost 5 bases, and 9 bases lay in between. The CDR3 DNA sequence: TGTGCCAGCAGCTCGGACAGAAATAATTCACCCCTCCACTTT. It yields the protein CASSSDRNNSPLHF.

This clone has only one observation. J is TRBJ2-5 and V is TRBV11-3, with no clear D. The germline CDR1 and CDR2 sequences are SGHNT and YENEEA. The CDR3 spans 16 residues. Trimming pared 6 bases from V and 1 base from J, leaving 18 bases between. The CDR3 region has the DNA TGTGCCAGCAGTTCCCCGAAGATGTGGCCCCAAGAGACCCAGTACTTC. Translating it yields CASSSPKMWPQETQYF.

The gene calls are TRBV27 and TRBJ1-1; 7 bases fit TRBD1. Germline CDR1 reads MNHEY; CDR2 reads SMNVEV (reference sequence). CDR3 size: 15 residues. Unmatched junction bases numbered 12, after V lost 8 bases and J lost 3 bases. The CDR3 spells CASHPLTGWDTEAFF. The CDR3 coding sequence is TGTGCCAGCCATCCCCTGACAGGGTGGGACACTGAAGCTTTCTTT.

The sample holds one count of this clone. The genes are TRBV10-3 and TRBJ2-7, with unresolved D. The CDR3 has 12 residues. The V end lost 0 bases, the J end lost 4 bases, and 4 bases lay between the germline ends. Looked up from germline, CDR1 is ENHRY and CDR2 is SYGVKD. CDR3 in DNA: TGTGCCATCAGTGAGTCCGGTTACGAGCAGTACTTC. It specifies CAISESGYEQYF.

The chain employs TRBV9 and TRBJ1-4, with D perhaps TRBD1 (5 bases). CDR3 size: 15 residues. CDR1 is SGDLS, CDR2 YYNGEE, per germline. The V end lost 4 bases, the J end lost 5 bases, and 15 bases lay between the germline ends. This CDR3 reads CASSTSGGDNEKLFF. DNA of the CDR3: TGTGCCAGCAGCACCTCCGGGGGGGACAATGAAAAACTGTTTTTT.

V usage is TRBV9 and J usage is TRBJ1-3; D not certain. Between the trimmed V and J ends, which lost 3 bases and 1 base, there was a span of 8 bases. This CDR3 has 14 amino acids. Germline CDR1 SGDLS, CDR2 YYNGEE. In DNA form, the CDR3 reads TGTGCCAGCAGCGCCCCGGGTTCTGGAAACACCATATATTTT. It yields the protein CASSAPGSGNTIYF.

J is TRBJ2-1 and V is TRBV5-1; 11 bases align to TRBD1. CDR3 length: 15 amino acids. With 3 bases clipped from V and 8 bases from J, the junction kept 7 bases outside the gene matches. Germline values: CDR1 SGHRS, CDR2 YFSETQ. The CDR3 DNA is TGCGCCAGCAGCTGGCCGGGACAGGGGGTGTATGAGCAGTTCTTC. Residues: CASSWPGQGVYEQFF.

This clone was recorded a few times. CDR3 loop: CASRRGMWEAEAFF. The CDR3 region has the DNA TGTGCCAGCAGGAGGGGGATGTGGGAGGCTGAAGCTTTCTTT. J is TRBJ1-1 and V is TRBV6-5; maybe TRBD1 (6 bases). The CDR3 contains 14 residues. The germline gives CDR1 MNHEY, CDR2 SVGAGI. V was cut by 6 bases and J by 6 bases, with 17 bases left in between.

The chain recombines TRBV6-5 with TRBJ1-5, with D possibly matching TRBD1 (5 bases). The germline V gene encodes CDR1 MNHEY and CDR2 SVGAGI. V gave up 10 bases and J gave up 4 bases, with 14 bases separating them. This CDR3 is built from 13 residues. The CDR3 here is CAIRPGPNQPQHF. Here the CDR3 DNA reads TGTGCCATCCGACCGGGGCCAAATCAGCCCCAGCATTTT.

The chain is built from TRBV7-2 and TRBJ2-7; possibly TRBD1 for D (6 bases). Looked up from germline, CDR1 is SGHTA and CDR2 is FQGNSA. The CDR3 contains 16 residues. V gave up 5 bases and J gave up 6 bases, with 23 bases separating them. CDR3 nucleotide sequence: TGTGCCAGCAGCCCAGTAACAGGGTATTCAACCTCCGAGCAGTACTTC. This translates into CASSPVTGYSTSEQYF.

The V gene is TRBV30, the J gene TRBJ1-4, with D unclear. CDR1 is GTSNPN and CDR2 is SVGIG in the germline V gene (reference sequence). Trimming stripped 3 bases from V and 0 bases from J, with 11 bases between. The CDR3 runs to 15 residues. DNA for the CDR3: TGTGCCTGGAGGGGGTCGATTGCAACTAATGAAAAACTGTTTTTT. Protein product: CAWRGSIATNEKLFF. The full variable domain, its missing parts supplied by reference TRBV30 and TRBJ1-4, is SQTIHQWPATLVQPVGSPLSLECTVEGTSNPNLYWYRQAAGRGLQLLFYSVGIGQISSEVPQNLSASRPQDRQFILSSKKLLLSDSGFYLCAWRGSIATNEKLFFGSGTQLSVL.

The chain has TRBV7-2 and TRBJ2-1; D is possibly TRBD2 (7 bases). Germline assignment: CDR1 SGHTA and CDR2 FQGNSA. This CDR3 comprises 14 residues. V was cut by 1 base and J by 10 bases, with 14 bases left in between. The CDR3 DNA is TGTGCCAGCAGCTTAGGTCTTGGGAGGGGGGAGCAGTTCTTC. Translating it yields CASSLGLGRGEQFF. The entire variable domain, with the rest obtained from reference TRBV7-2 and TRBJ2-1, is as follows: GAGVSQSPSNKVTEKGKDVELRCDPISGHTALYWYRQSLGQGLEFLIYFQGNSAPDKSGLPSDRFSAERTGGSVSTLTIQRTQQEDSAVYLCASSLGLGRGEQFFGPGTRLTVL.

The chain is built from TRBV4-3 and TRBJ1-2; no firm D call. Germline CDR1 and CDR2: LGHNA and YSLEER. CDR3 length equals 18 residues. V lost 0 bases and J lost 2, with 19 bases in between. CDR3 sequence reads: CASSQDLWTLTPNYGYTF. Here the CDR3 DNA reads TGCGCCAGCAGCCAAGATCTCTGGACTCTAACACCCAACTATGGCTACACCTTC.

The gene calls are TRBV24-1 and TRBJ1-5; D is uncertain. Germline CDR1 reads KGHDR; CDR2 reads SFDVKD. The CDR3 contains 13 residues. Trimming cost V 7 bases and J 1 base, with 7 bases left between them. The CDR3 loop is CATREGSNQPQHF. CDR3 DNA: TGTGCCACCAGAGAAGGGAGCAATCAGCCCCAGCATTTT.

V usage is TRBV24-1 and J usage is TRBJ2-3, with a weak D call TRBD2 (5 bases). This CDR3 has 13 amino acids. V was trimmed by 12 bases and J by 2 bases, leaving 14 bases between them. Germline loops: CDR1 KGHDR, CDR2 SFDVKD. CDR3 residues: CACSSADTDTQYF. In nucleotides, the CDR3 is TGTGCCTGCAGTAGCGCAGACACAGATACGCAGTATTTT.

This clone has a handful of counts. The chain has TRBV29-1 and TRBJ2-3; D assignment may be TRBD1 or TRBD2 (7 bases each). CDR3 size: 16 residues. The ends were cut back, 2 bases at V and 6 bases at J, with 21 bases in the middle. The germline CDR1 and CDR2 sequences are SQVTM and ANQGSEA. The CDR3 DNA follows: TGCAGCGTTGAAAGGGGGCGGGGGTCCCTCGGGGATACGCAGTATTTT. Protein product: CSVERGRGSLGDTQYF.